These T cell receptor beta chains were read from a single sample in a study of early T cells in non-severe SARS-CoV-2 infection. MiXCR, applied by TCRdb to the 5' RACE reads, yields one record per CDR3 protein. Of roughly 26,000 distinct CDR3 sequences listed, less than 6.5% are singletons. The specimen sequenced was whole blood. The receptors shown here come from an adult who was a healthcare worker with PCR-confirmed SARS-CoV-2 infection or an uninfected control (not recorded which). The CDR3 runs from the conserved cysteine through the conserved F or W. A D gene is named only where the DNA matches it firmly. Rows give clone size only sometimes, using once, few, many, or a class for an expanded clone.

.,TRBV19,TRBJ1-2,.,CASSGPGYGYTF,TGTGCCAGTAGTGGCCCCGGCTATGGCTACACCTTC
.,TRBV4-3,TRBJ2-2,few,CASSQDTGSLTGELFF,TGCGCCAGCAGCCAAGACACAGGGAGTCTGACCGGGGAGCTGTTTTTT
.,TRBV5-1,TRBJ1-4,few,CASSLEEGRNEKLFF,TGCGCCAGCAGCTTGGAGGAAGGGCGTAATGAAAAACTGTTTTTT
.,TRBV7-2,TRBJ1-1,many,CASSLGGGLGTEAFF,TGTGCCAGCAGCTTAGGAGGGGGGTTGGGCACTGAAGCTTTCTTT
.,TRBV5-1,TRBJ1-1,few,CASSQGASGTEAFF,TGCGCCAGCAGCCAGGGCGCCTCGGGCACTGAAGCTTTCTTT
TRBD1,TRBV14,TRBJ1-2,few,CASSLTTGSGYTF,TGTGCCAGCAGCCTAACGACAGGGAGCGGCTACACCTTC
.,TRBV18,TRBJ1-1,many,CASSPQRNTEAFF,TGTGCCAGCTCACCACAGAGGAACACTGAAGCTTTCTTT
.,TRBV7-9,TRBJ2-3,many,CASSLGRGRADTQYF,TGTGCCAGCAGCTTAGGTCGCGGGCGGGCAGATACGCAGTATTTT
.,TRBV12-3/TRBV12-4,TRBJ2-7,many,CASSLALATYEQYF,TGTGCCAGCAGTTTAGCGCTAGCAACCTACGAGCAGTACTTC
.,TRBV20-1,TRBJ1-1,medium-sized,CSARETVEAFF,TGCAGTGCTAGGGAGACAGTTGAAGCTTTCTTT
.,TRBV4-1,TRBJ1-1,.,CASSQGVSYGTEAFF,TGCGCCAGCAGCCAAGGGGTATCGTACGGCACTGAAGCTTTCTTT
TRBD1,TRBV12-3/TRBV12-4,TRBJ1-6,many,CASSGQGARGNSPLHF,TGTGCCAGCAGCGGACAGGGGGCGAGGGGTAATTCACCCCTCCACTTT
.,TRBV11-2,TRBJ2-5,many,CASSLLETQYF,TGTGCCAGCAGCCTACTAGAGACCCAGTACTTC
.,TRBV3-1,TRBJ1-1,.,CASSPPGRVATEAFF,TGTGCCAGCAGCCCGCCGGGACGGGTCGCTACTGAAGCTTTCTTT
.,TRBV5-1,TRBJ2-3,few,CASSLRSSPDTQYF,TGCGCCAGCAGCTTGAGGAGCAGTCCAGATACGCAGTATTTT
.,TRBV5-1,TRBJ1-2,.,CASSRGSSNYGYTF,TGCGCCAGCTCGAGGGGCAGCTCGAACTATGGCTACACCTTC
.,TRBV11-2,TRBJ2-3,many,CASSLNGQYTDTQYF,TGTGCCAGCAGCTTAAACGGGCAGTACACAGATACGCAGTATTTT
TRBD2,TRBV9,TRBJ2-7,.,CASSVGPTGTSGNEQYF,TGTGCCAGCAGCGTAGGCCCAACCGGGACTAGCGGGAACGAGCAGTACTTC
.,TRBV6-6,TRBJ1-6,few,CASSYAVGRDNSPLHF,TGTGCCAGCAGTTACGCCGTCGGCAGGGATAATTCACCCCTCCACTTT
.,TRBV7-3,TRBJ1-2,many,CASSSGQYGGYTF,TGTGCCAGCAGCTCCGGACAGTATGGTGGCTACACCTTC
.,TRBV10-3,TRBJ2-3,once,CAISEYGIGTDTQYF,TGTGCCATCAGTGAGTATGGGATCGGCACAGATACGCAGTATTTT
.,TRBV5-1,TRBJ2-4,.,CASSLEAENIQYF,TGCGCCAGCAGCTTGGAGGCAGAAAACATTCAGTACTTC
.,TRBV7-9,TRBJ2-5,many,CASSLRGPTKETQYF,TGTGCCAGCAGCTTACGGGGACCTACCAAGGAGACCCAGTACTTC
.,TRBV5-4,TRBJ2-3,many,CASSFRAGTDTQYF,TGTGCCAGCAGCTTTCGGGCGGGGACAGATACGCAGTATTTT
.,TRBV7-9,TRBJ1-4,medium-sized,CASILNDRPGEKLFF,TGTGCCAGCATCCTCAACGACAGGCCCGGGGAAAAACTGTTTTTT
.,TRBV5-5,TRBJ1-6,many,CASSSLGGGNSPLHF,TGTGCCAGCAGCTCTTTGGGCGGGGGCAATTCACCCCTCCACTTT